The rows below give T cell receptor beta chains drawn from one sample of a study of blood T cell repertoires in COVID-19. The repertoire was sequenced with immunoSEQ multiplex PCR; TCRdb's copy has only in-frame clones and lacks some. Here the sample spans just over 650,000 clones, about 87% being singletons. Source material: peripheral blood. Receptors were obtained from a woman under 30 with acute or convalescent COVID-19. CDR3s leave out the opening cysteine and the closing phenylalanine or tryptophan. D genes are given only for firm matches.

CDR3,D,J,V
ASSQIAGGRMDTQY,TRBD2,TRBJ2-3,TRBV4-3
ASSPGGAERVNSPLH,.,TRBJ1-6,TRBV5-1
AWSVPLWDRDSYNSPLH,TRBD1,TRBJ1-6,TRBV30
ASSSEQGNYGYT,TRBD1,TRBJ1-2,TRBV6-5
ASSELRDQPQH,.,TRBJ1-5,TRBV2
ASSPTGGIRMNTEAF,TRBD1,TRBJ1-1,TRBV5-4
ASSPDRGRNNSPLH,TRBD1,TRBJ1-6,TRBV14
ASSSQPTIDGYT,.,TRBJ1-2,TRBV9
ASSQDWGDLGNTIY,.,TRBJ1-3,TRBV4-3
SVEGRRVGAF,.,TRBJ1-1,TRBV29-1
ASSIGTGGAYEQY,TRBD1,TRBJ2-7,TRBV27
ATGTTDRGIGNTIY,TRBD1,TRBJ1-3,TRBV10-3
AISESDSSSYEQY,.,TRBJ2-7,TRBV10-3
ASSLAGGSYEQY,TRBD2,TRBJ2-7,TRBV5-1
ASSQDPGQGNGYT,TRBD1,TRBJ1-2,TRBV4-1